This passage covers 31 T cell receptor beta chains from one sample sequenced in a study of a mutant IDH1 vaccine in newly diagnosed glioma. Time point given: week 47, end of study. Topical imiquimod accompanied each vaccine dose, which consisted of 300 ug of mutant IDH1 20-mer peptide. For these receptors, no antigen is known. Clones were read by immunoSEQ multiplex PCR, and TCRdb kept only the in-frame ones, dropping some. The sample lists tens of thousands of clones, around three fifths occurring once. The sample consisted of peripheral blood mononuclear cells (PBMCs), taken from a glioma patient whose treatment included an IDH1 peptide vaccine. Every receptor here comes from a middle-aged man with glioma. Some clones in this sample may be carry-over from other donors' samples.

The V gene is TRBV5-1, the J gene TRBJ1-4; TRBD1 might be the D (6 bases). This CDR3 comprises 13 residues. Germline V gives CDR1 SGHRS, CDR2 YFSETQ. V dropped 4 bases and J dropped 5 bases, with 9 bases sitting between them. The CDR3, as DNA: TGCGCCAGCAGCCCACAGGGAAATGAAAAACTGTTTTTT. Protein sequence: CASSPQGNEKLFF.

This chain joins TRBV5-6 and TRBJ1-5, with D maybe TRBD1 (6 bases). CDR3 length equals 15 residues. Germline CDR1 is SGHDT and CDR2 is YYEEEE. Trimming removed 6 bases at V and 5 bases at J, with 18 bases between. The CDR3 bases are TGTGCCAGCACCCGAAGGGGGGTAGGGTATCAGCCCCAGCATTTT. Protein sequence: CASTRRGVGYQPQHF.

This rearrangement joins TRBV5-4 to TRBJ1-1; TRBD1 is a possible D gene (5 bases). Per germline, CDR1 SGHNT and CDR2 YYREEE (reference sequence). Trimming shortened V by 4 bases and J by 4 bases, and 17 bases separated the two germline ends. CDR3 length equals 15 residues. The CDR3 protein is CASSRARGTGTEAFF. The DNA of the CDR3 is TGTGCCAGCAGCCGGGCGCGGGGCACCGGCACTGAAGCTTTCTTT.

This clone has just a few counts. The chain uses TRBV4-1 and TRBJ2-5; D may correspond to TRBD1 or TRBD2 (5 bases each). Germline V lookup: CDR1 MGHRA, CDR2 YSYEKL. This CDR3 is built from 15 residues. Trimming removed 3 bases from V and 5 bases from J, with 16 bases in between. The CDR3, as DNA: TGCGCCAGCAGCCATCCAGGGTCCGAGCGGGAGACCCAGTACTTC. Encoded protein: CASSHPGSERETQYF.

This sequence joins TRBV7-2 and TRBJ2-4; 9 bases align to TRBD2. CDR1 and CDR2 (germline): SGHTA, FQGNSA. The CDR3 totals 16 residues. With V trimmed by 5 bases and J by 6 bases, 11 bases remained unmatched. This chain's CDR3 is CASSLTSGWRVNIQYF. Written as DNA, the CDR3 is TGTGCCAGCAGCCTGACTAGCGGTTGGCGGGTAAACATTCAGTACTTC.

Comments on this clone: At one end the junction does not follow the germline gene, possibly because of a read error. The V call is TRBV7-7, the J call TRBJ2-5, with 9 positions matching TRBD1. Germline-derived CDR1 and CDR2 are SSHAT and FNYEAQ (reference sequence). CDR3 length equals 15 residues. This CDR3 is CASSFGRDRVETQYF. The CDR3 region has the DNA TGTGCTAGCAGCTTTGGGCGGGACAGGGTTGAGACCCAGTACTTC.

The chain carries TRBV5-1 and TRBJ1-2; TRBD1 aligns across 10 bases. The CDR3 is 14 amino acids. J gave up 4 bases and V 4 bases, and 4 bases lay outside the gene matches. Germline CDR1 and CDR2: SGHRS and YFSETQ. CDR3 residues: CASSPTGGSYGYTF. The CDR3 DNA reads TGCGCCAGCAGCCCGACAGGGGGCAGCTATGGCTACACCTTC.

This rearrangement joins TRBV5-6 to TRBJ2-1, with 8 bases fitting TRBD1. The trim removed 3 bases at V and 5 bases at J, leaving 4 bases unmatched. This CDR3 comprises 14 residues. Germline V gene sequence: CDR1 SGHDT, CDR2 YYEEEE. CDR3 bases: TGTGCCAGCAGCTCGACAGGGGAACACAATGAGCAGTTCTTC. This codes for CASSSTGEHNEQFF.

This clone was picked up a small number of times. The V and J genes are TRBV6-1 and TRBJ1-1, with TRBD1 identical over 8 bases. The germline gives CDR1 MNHNS, CDR2 SASEGT. This CDR3 spans 13 amino acids. Trimming at V came to 3 bases and at J to 5 bases, leaving 2 bases not matched to a gene. The CDR3 sequence is CASSDRGQTEAFF. The CDR3 bases are TGTGCCAGCAGTGACAGGGGGCAAACTGAAGCTTTCTTT.

This clone showed up just a few times. Mismatch with germline at one junction end may stem from a read error. This chain connects TRBV7-9 to TRBJ2-7; D is ambiguous. The germline gives CDR1 SEHNR, CDR2 FQNEAQ (reference sequence). The CDR3 length is 12 residues. In DNA, the CDR3 is TGTGCCAGCAGCTTAGGGAAGACCCTTGTACACTTC. Its protein product is CASSLGKTLVHF.

The chain carries TRBV11-2 and TRBJ1-2; D is undetermined. This CDR3 spans 15 amino acids. The V and J ends lost 2 bases and 0 bases respectively, with 10 bases between them. The V gene's germline CDR1 is SGHAT and CDR2 FQNNGV. In DNA form, the CDR3 reads TGTGCCAGCAGCTTACTTATGTTGGCTAACTATGGCTACACCTTC. It codes for CASSLLMLANYGYTF.

This clone was observed a single time. This chain joins TRBV4-1 and TRBJ1-1; TRBD1 agrees at 10 bases. This CDR3 is 18 amino acids long. Germline CDR1 is MGHRA and CDR2 is YSYEKL. The trim removed 1 base at V and 5 bases at J, leaving 13 bases unmatched. This CDR3 is CASSQARRDRGGMTEAFF. The DNA of the CDR3 is TGCGCCAGCAGCCAAGCTCGACGGGACAGGGGAGGAATGACTGAAGCTTTCTTT.

The V and J genes are TRBV25-1 and TRBJ1-1; D is undetermined. Trimming took off 0 bases at V and 0 bases at J, with 5 bases between the two ends. The CDR3 contains 14 residues. CDR1 MGHDK and CDR2 SYGVNS come from the germline V gene. The CDR3 sequence: CASSEYGVNTEAFF. CDR3 DNA: TGTGCCAGCAGTGAATATGGCGTGAACACTGAAGCTTTCTTT.

This chain joins TRBV19 and TRBJ2-2; D is possibly TRBD1 (6 bases). The germline CDR1 and CDR2 sequences are LNHDA and SQIVND (reference sequence). This CDR3 is 16 amino acids long. The ends were cut back, 3 bases at V and 1 base at J, with 12 bases in the middle. This chain's CDR3 is CASSMIGTQNTGELFF. The CDR3 nucleotides read TGTGCCAGTAGTATGATCGGGACACAGAACACCGGGGAGCTGTTTTTT.

The chain joins TRBV13 to TRBJ2-3; weak D call: TRBD2 (6 bases). The CDR3 contains 15 residues. Germline CDR1 reads PRHDT; CDR2 reads FYEKMQ (reference sequence). Trimming cost V 4 bases and J 4 bases, with 15 bases left between them. CDR3: CASSSRVGGADTQYF. The CDR3 DNA reads TGTGCCAGCAGCTCCCGGGTCGGAGGGGCAGATACGCAGTATTTT.

This clone was counted only a few times. The V call is TRBV14, the J call TRBJ1-1, with D possibly TRBD1 on 6 matching bases. The germline gives CDR1 SGHDN, CDR2 FVKESK. V dropped 0 bases and J dropped 6 bases, with 14 bases sitting between them. CDR3 length: 15 amino acids. CDR3: CASSQETTGQSEAFF. CDR3 nucleotides: TGTGCCAGCAGCCAAGAAACAACAGGGCAGTCTGAAGCTTTCTTT.

This clone showed up just a few times. This sequence joins TRBV4-2 and TRBJ2-2; the match to TRBD1 covers 9 bases. From germline, CDR1 is LGHNA and CDR2 YNFKEQ. The J segment lost 3 bases and the V segment lost 4 bases, leaving 3 bases of the junction unmatched. This CDR3 comprises 15 residues. This CDR3 reads CASSLRQGDTGELFF. The CDR3 DNA sequence: TGTGCCAGCAGCCTCCGACAGGGGGACACCGGGGAGCTGTTTTTT.

The chain combines TRBV9 with TRBJ2-7; the D call may be TRBD1 or TRBD2 (7 bases each). Germline V gives CDR1 SGDLS, CDR2 YYNGEE. The ends were cut back, 3 bases at V and 6 bases at J, with 13 bases in the middle. There are 13 residues in the CDR3. The CDR3 bases are TGTGCCAGCAGCGCGGGCAGGGGGGGCGAGCAGTACTTC. This encodes CASSAGRGGEQYF.

V usage is TRBV5-1 and J usage is TRBJ2-3; TRBD1 agrees at 7 bases. Losses at the gene ends were 2 bases for V and 4 bases for J; bases not matched to a gene: 4. The CDR3 runs to 14 residues. Germline CDR1 and CDR2: SGHRS and YFSETQ. The CDR3 is CASSFRDRPDTQYF. DNA for the CDR3: TGCGCCAGCAGCTTCCGGGACAGACCAGATACGCAGTATTTT.

The chain has TRBV2 and TRBJ1-1; D may be TRBD1 (6 bases). Deletions cut 3 bases from V and 1 base from J, with 6 bases between. CDR3 size: 13 residues. Germline assignment: CDR1 SNHLY and CDR2 FYNNEI. The CDR3 nucleotides read TGTGCCAGCAGTGACAGGGGGAACACTGAAGCTTTCTTT. Translating it yields CASSDRGNTEAFF.

The rearrangement joins TRBV14 to TRBJ1-2, with 7 bases that match TRBD1. V shed 0 bases, J shed 3 bases, and the junction held 4 bases outside the gene matches. This CDR3 contains 15 residues. Germline assignment: CDR1 SGHDN and CDR2 FVKESK. The chain's CDR3 is CASSQDPGTDYGYTF. In nucleotides, the CDR3 is TGTGCCAGCAGCCAAGATCCGGGGACAGACTATGGCTACACCTTC.

This chain uses TRBV10-3 with TRBJ1-4, with D tentatively TRBD1 (5 bases). Deletions cut 0 bases from V and 8 bases from J, with 13 bases between. This CDR3 has 15 residues. Germline CDR1 is ENHRY and CDR2 is SYGVKD. The CDR3 sequence: CAISESGGTTEKLFF. The CDR3 nucleotides read TGTGCCATCAGTGAGTCGGGGGGGACGACAGAAAAACTGTTTTTT.

This chain links TRBV2 with TRBJ2-7; D unclear. Trimming removed 11 bases at V and 4 bases at J, with 18 bases between. The germline V gene encodes CDR1 SNHLY and CDR2 FYNNEI. The CDR3 spans 13 residues. For the CDR3, the DNA is TGTGCCTCCCAAGGGCCAATGGAGTACGAGCAGTACTTC. It is translated as CASQGPMEYEQYF. Based on the CDR3 plus reference TRBV2 and TRBJ2-7, the full variable domain is EPEVTQTPSHQVTQMGQEVILRCVPISNHLYFYWYRQILGQKVEFLVSFYNNEISEKSEIFDDQFSVERPDGSNFTLKIRSTKLEDSAMYFCASQGPMEYEQYFGPGTRLTVT.

The chain joins TRBV19 to TRBJ1-2; D gene ambiguous. This CDR3 is built from 15 residues. The germline V gene has CDR1 LNHDA and CDR2 SQIVND (reference sequence). V gave up 4 bases and J gave up 6 bases, with 18 bases separating them. CDR3 loop: CASSTPGRFHNGYTF. CDR3 nucleotide sequence: TGTGCCAGTAGTACCCCGGGCAGATTCCACAATGGCTACACCTTC. The whole variable domain, remainder taken from reference TRBV19 and TRBJ1-2, is DGGITQSPKYLFRKEGQNVTLSCEQNLNHDAMYWYRQDPGQGLRLIYYSQIVNDFQKGDIAEGYSVSREKKESFPLTVTSAQKNPTAFYLCASSTPGRFHNGYTFGSGTRLTVV.

The genes are TRBV6-1 and TRBJ1-1; D unresolved. CDR1 and CDR2 from the germline V gene are MNHNS and SASEGT. This CDR3 is built from 13 residues. V dropped 5 bases and J dropped 3 bases, with 10 bases sitting between them. In nucleotides, the CDR3 is TGTGCCAGCAGTCTACTCGAGGACACTGAAGCTTTCTTT. Its protein product is CASSLLEDTEAFF.

The sample holds a few counts of this clone. The chain has TRBV5-4 and TRBJ2-3; maybe TRBD1 (6 bases). CDR3 size: 16 residues. V was pared by 6 bases and J by 7 bases, with 24 bases between. The germline gives CDR1 SGHNT, CDR2 YYREEE (reference sequence). The CDR3 here is CASKQGPDFPANTQYF. The CDR3 nucleotides read TGTGCCAGCAAACAGGGCCCAGACTTCCCCGCAAATACGCAGTATTTT.

V and J are TRBV5-4 and TRBJ2-5; unclear D gene. The germline CDR1 and CDR2 sequences are SGHNT and YYREEE (reference sequence). The CDR3 covers 11 residues. V lost 2 bases and J 3 bases, leaving 2 bases between the germline ends. The CDR3 DNA sequence: TGTGCCAGCAGCTTAAAAGAGACCCAGTACTTC. This gives the protein CASSLKETQYF.

A few counts support this clone. The V call is TRBV27, the J call TRBJ2-1; D is possibly TRBD2 (5 bases). V lost 5 bases, J lost 15 bases, and 26 bases lay in between. Looked up from germline, CDR1 is MNHEY and CDR2 is SMNVEV (reference sequence). CDR3 length equals 15 residues. The chain's CDR3 is CASSIGGPGDSSGFF. The DNA of the CDR3 is TGTGCCAGCAGTATAGGCGGGCCCGGTGACTCCTCGGGGTTCTTC.

The V gene is TRBV7-6, the J gene TRBJ2-2, with 8 bases fitting TRBD1. The germline CDR1 and CDR2 sequences are SGHVS and FNYEAQ. The V gene end was trimmed by 3 bases and the J gene end by 2 bases; junction bases not matched to a gene: 2. CDR3 length: 15 residues. The CDR3 here is CASSLQGANTGELFF. DNA for the CDR3: TGTGCCAGCAGCTTGCAGGGGGCTAACACCGGGGAGCTGTTTTTT.

This clone was recorded a few times. The rearrangement links TRBV10-3 to TRBJ1-6, with 7 bases that match TRBD1. The V gene end was trimmed by 8 bases and the J gene end by 8 bases; junction bases not matched to a gene: 6. Germline V gene lookup returns CDR1 ENHRY and CDR2 SYGVKD. This CDR3 region has 13 residues. CDR3: CAISGTADSPLHF. CDR3 DNA: TGTGCCATCTCCGGGACAGCCGATTCACCCCTCCACTTT.

This chain links TRBV10-3 with TRBJ1-1; D call uncertain. V shed 4 bases and J shed 1 base, with 10 bases lying between them. Germline V lookup: CDR1 ENHRY, CDR2 SYGVKD. The CDR3 consists of 14 residues. CDR3 DNA sequence: TGTGCCATCAGTGGGATACCTGCGAACACTGAAGCTTTCTTT. Protein: CAISGIPANTEAFF.